These T cell receptor beta chains were read from a single sample in a study of cytomegalovirus exposure and HLA in healthy donors. TCRdb's table, derived via immunoSEQ multiplex PCR, lists solely in-frame clones and lacks some. The sample carries around 85,000 clones, roughly 80% recorded once. The sequenced sample consisted of PBMCs. These receptors came from a woman aged 45-65 years in good health and CMV-seropositive. Each CDR3 is given with its conserved first and last residue. The D gene is left open where the match is weak.

d_call	j_call	v_call	cdr3_aa
TRBD2	TRBJ2-1	TRBV10-2	CASSEGGGGDYEQFF
TRBD1	TRBJ2-5	TRBV23-1	CARRDRGETQYF
TRBD1	TRBJ2-3	TRBV28	CASSWVDRADTQYF
-	TRBJ2-3	TRBV5-6	CASSFSSAGDTQYF
-	TRBJ1-6	TRBV18	CASSADSGNSPLHF
-	TRBJ2-7	TRBV19	CASGDTQRGEQYF
-	TRBJ1-2	TRBV12-5	CASGLPRVRGVGYTF
TRBD1	TRBJ1-4	TRBV30	CAWEGQATNEKLFF
-	TRBJ2-1	TRBV9	CASSRDNEQFF
TRBD2	TRBJ2-1	TRBV27	CASSFRSSGSRRGNEQFF
TRBD1	TRBJ2-1	TRBV27	CASSSQGGQFF
TRBD1	TRBJ2-5	TRBV15	CATSTWETGKETQYF
-	TRBJ1-1	TRBV25-1	CASSDSPTRNTEAFF
-	TRBJ1-3	TRBV2	CASSDHRLANTIYF
TRBD1	TRBJ1-1	TRBV7-2	CASSWDRNTEAFF
-	TRBJ2-3	TRBV5-1	CASSLEQDTDTQYF
-	TRBJ1-1	TRBV10-1	CASSGGGRGYTEAFF
TRBD1	TRBJ1-2	TRBV6-5	CASRSTGGGYTF
-	TRBJ2-3	TRBV9	CASGDFAVDTQYF
TRBD2	TRBJ2-1	TRBV4-1	CASSQDRLAGAEQFF
TRBD2	TRBJ2-1	TRBV9	CASSVGLAGEILGRYNEQFF
-	TRBJ1-3	TRBV7-9	CASRGSSGNTIYF
-	TRBJ1-5	TRBV13	CASSAPQKQPQHF
TRBD1	TRBJ1-5	TRBV6-5	CASGQGWGQPQHF
TRBD2	TRBJ2-3	TRBV10-3	CAISESQAKREGYTDTQYF
-	TRBJ1-2	TRBV30	CAWRIPGYGYTF